A single T cell receptor beta chain is shown here with its context. These data come from a study of beta chain features in type 1 diabetes. Isolated RNA was reverse transcribed in full, so expressed TCRB transcripts were sequenced. Libraries were prepared by immunoSEQ multiplex PCR; TCRdb keeps only in-frame clonotypes and omits some of them. The table includes some 400,000 clones, roughly 16% detected once. Between the trimmed V and J ends, which lost 7 bases and 1 base, there was a span of 10 bases. Germline V CDR1 and CDR2: GTSNPN, SVGIG (reference sequence). The CDR3 has 12 amino acids. Sequencing was performed on naive CD4+ T cells from blood. The origin of this receptor is a woman aged 18-29 years in good health. The chain joins TRBV30 to TRBJ1-1, with D tentatively TRBD1 (5 bases). CDR3 residues: CASGQPNTEAFF. The CDR3 DNA reads TGTGCCTCAGGGCAGCCGAACACTGAAGCTTTCTTT.